One T cell receptor (beta chain) is described in this entry. The data originate from a study of Ad26.COV2.S vaccination and SARS-CoV-2 variants. J lost 8 bases, V lost 2 bases, and 6 bases had no gene match. This CDR3 comprises 15 residues. Germline CDR1 MNHNS, CDR2 SASEGT. Method: immunoSEQ multiplex PCR; TCRdb's copy keeps in-frame clones and lacks some. The sample includes roughly 510,000 clones, roughly 85% of them seen just once. Treatment reported: roughly 19 received Ad26.COV2.S at low or high dose, single or two shots; roughly five received placebo; per-sample allocation not given. Following the first vaccine or placebo injection, samples were taken on day 63.

The J gene is TRBJ2-2, the V gene TRBV6-1, with 9 bases fitting TRBD2. The sequencing used peripheral blood, collected in a trial of Ad26.COV2.S vaccine versus placebo. This clonotype was obtained from a person between 18 and 60 years old who received the Ad26.COV2.S COVID-19 vaccine or a placebo. In DNA form, the CDR3 reads TGTGCCAGCAGTGAATTAATAGCGGGAGCGGGGGAGCTGTTTTTT. Its protein is CASSELIAGAGELFF.